The sequence of this TCR beta chain was determined in a study of regulatory T cells in long-lasting Graves disease (dated by TCRdb to the early 2020s). Background for the entire study: In the newly diagnosed Graves' disease group, patients had been taking antithyroid drugs for less than 3 months. This study used TCR sequencing and RNA sequencing of peripheral blood to compare persistent Graves' disease patients against newly diagnosed Graves' disease patients. The study was conducted in China and was registered as a clinical trial. A total of roughly 33 samples were covered by TCR sequencing, comprising approximately 13 persistent and roughly 20 newly diagnosed Graves' disease patients.

The sample holds many counts of this clonotype. No cognate antigen has been identified for it. Base-call qualities are not available, and no considerably larger clone is one nucleotide away. Results and caveats for the whole study, not just this receptor: The authors acknowledged the small sample size as a limitation that may reduce accuracy. Compared with newly diagnosed patients, persistent Graves' disease patients had lower TCR Shannon entropy and fewer highly expanded clones, which suggests clonal expansion. Sequencing and analysis were restricted to the TCR beta chain. Persistent disease showed preferential use of TRBV28, TRBJ1-2 and TRBJ2-5, whereas newly diagnosed disease favored TRBV20-1 and TRBJ2-1. Persistent patients shared more public clonotypes among themselves (around 3,000) than newly diagnosed patients did (more than 950). Only peripheral blood was studied, because thyroid tissue, the primary lesion, was inaccessible.

The sample's time point label is to be understood as: newly diagnosed GD, antithyroid drugs for less than 3 months. RNA was extracted from PBMCs in TRIzol for both TCR sequencing and RNA sequencing. The diagnosis of Graves' disease was made according to American Thyroid Association guidelines. The patients came from an endocrinology department in Xi'an, China. Each patient gave 7 to 9.5 milliliters of peripheral blood, collected in an EDTA anticoagulant tube. Ficoll Paque Plus density gradient separation was used to isolate PBMCs, and no further T cell sorting was performed. An Agilent 2100 Bioanalyzer and agarose gel were used to check RNA quality, while a NanoDrop 2000 measured RNA concentration. The library was obtained by multiplex PCR. Sequencer: Illumina HiSeq 4000. CDR3 regions were amplified by Arm-PCR with iRepertoire HTBI primers to construct TCR beta libraries. PCR products were gel purified before sequencing. The authors processed their data as follows. Across samples, 55 to 80 TRBV and 13 to 15 TRBJ segments were identified and used for gene usage analysis of CDR3 amino acid clonotypes. COPE and FqMerger were used to merge the filtered high-quality paired reads into contigs. BLAST was used to align contigs to IMGT TRBV, TRBD and TRBJ reference genes, and CDR3 was defined according to IMGT. Any clonotype with a frequency above 0.1% was counted as a highly expanded clone. Shannon entropy served as the measure of repertoire diversity, while the Gini coefficient captured V-J evenness. Clonotypes shared by more than one individual were considered public. TCRdb reanalyzed the raw reads on its own, using fastp at Q25 for trimming and MiXCR for clone calling, and kept in-frame beta chains. A single entry per CDR3 protein holds the most common genes and DNA from its merged rows. These V and J calls are TCRdb output, not the study's own analysis. The sample table lists some 250,000 distinct CDR3 sequences, roughly a fifth of them with a count of one. The biggest ten clones account for around 14% of the sample.

According to the germline V gene (reference sequence), CDR1 reads GTSNPN and CDR2 reads SVGIG. Unmatched junction bases come to 6, with V trimmed by 0 bases and J by 7 bases. The CDR3 starts with the cysteine, ends with the phenylalanine, and has 15 residues. Solely the CDR3 DNA is kept, with 45 bases framed from the first base. Specimen: peripheral blood mononuclear cells (PBMCs), collected at new diagnosis, from a patient treated with antithyroid drugs. This sequence was found in a female donor with Graves disease. The rearranged chain carries TRBV30 and TRBJ1-6; a stretch of 7 junction bases matches TRBD1. The nucleotide sequence reads TGTGCCTGGAGTGTTGGACAGGTCTCCAATTCACCCCTCCACTTT. Its translation reads: CAWSVGQVSNSPLHF.